What follows are 9 T cell receptor beta chains derived from one specimen sequenced in a study of CD4+ T cells in melanoma. Some clones are missing from TCRdb's copy, which holds only in-frame ones; the method was immunoSEQ multiplex PCR. The data show approximately 47,000 clones, with nearly 90% seen just once and around 11% held by the top ten. Sequencing input: peripheral blood. The source of these receptors is a human donor with melanoma.

Relative to its sample, this clone is medium-sized. The same CDR3 arises from other DNA sequences in this sample as well. The chain joins TRBV5-4 to TRBJ1-1, with a weak D call TRBD1 (6 bases). Germline assignment: CDR1 SGHNT and CDR2 YYREEE (reference sequence). This CDR3 has 13 residues. The V end lost 3 bases, the J end lost 6 bases, and 12 bases lay between the germline ends. Here the CDR3 reads CASSWKGVAEAFF. The DNA of the CDR3 is TGTGCCAGCAGCTGGAAGGGGGTAGCTGAAGCTTTCTTT.

The table lists this clone with a count of one. The genes are TRBV19 and TRBJ2-2; TRBD1 agrees at 10 bases. CDR1 and CDR2 (germline): LNHDA, SQIVND (reference sequence). This CDR3 region has 15 residues. Unmatched junction bases numbered 6, after V lost 9 bases and J lost 2 bases. CDR3 loop: CASQRTGGNTGELFF. The CDR3 DNA reads TGTGCCAGCCAACGGACAGGGGGAAACACCGGGGAGCTGTTTTTT.

V and J are TRBV14 and TRBJ2-6, with D tentatively TRBD1 or TRBD2 (5 bases each). In germline, CDR1 is SGHDN, CDR2 FVKESK. Trimming shortened V by 0 bases and J by 4 bases, and 10 bases separated the two germline ends. The CDR3 runs to 16 residues. Written as DNA, the CDR3 is TGTGCCAGCAGCCAAGAATGGGGGTTAGGGGCCAACGTCCTGACTTTC. Protein product: CASSQEWGLGANVLTF. The variable domain in full, with the rest retrieved from reference TRBV14 and TRBJ2-6, is EAGVTQFPSHSVIEKGQTVTLRCDPISGHDNLYWYRRVMGKEIKFLLHFVKESKQDESGMPNNRFLAERTGGTYSTLKVQPAELEDSGVYFCASSQEWGLGANVLTFGAGSRLTVL.

This clone has more than one count but fewer than ten. V is TRBV2 and J is TRBJ1-1; perhaps TRBD1 as D (5 bases). Deletions cut 3 bases from V and 4 bases from J, with 9 bases between. Germline CDR1 is SNHLY and CDR2 is FYNNEI. The CDR3 has 13 residues. The CDR3 nucleotides read TGTGCCAGCAGTGATGGGGGTAGCACTGAAGCTTTCTTT. Translation gives CASSDGGSTEAFF.

V and J are TRBV9 and TRBJ1-2; TRBD1 aligns across 9 bases. CDR1 is SGDLS, CDR2 YYNGEE, per germline. V dropped 3 bases and J dropped 4; count of bases not matched to a gene: 7. The CDR3 length is 15 residues. The CDR3 DNA sequence: TGTGCCAGCAGCGGAGAGGACAGGGGCTCCTATGGCTACACCTTC. Protein sequence: CASSGEDRGSYGYTF.

The chain has TRBV27 and TRBJ1-1, with TRBD1 matching 9 bases. The CDR3 consists of 14 residues. Trimming cost V 6 bases and J 3 bases; bases outside gene matches: 5. Per the germline V gene, CDR1 is MNHEY and CDR2 is SMNVEV (reference sequence). The CDR3 region has the DNA TGTGCCAGCAGCCTTACAGGGGGCTACACTGAAGCTTTCTTT. Translating it yields CASSLTGGYTEAFF.

The V and J genes are TRBV7-9 and TRBJ1-2, with 7 bases aligning to TRBD1. CDR1 and CDR2 (germline): SEHNR, FQNEAQ (reference sequence). With V trimmed by 5 bases and J by 8 bases, 11 bases remained unmatched. This CDR3 comprises 14 residues. This CDR3 reads CASSHRQGQEGYTF. CDR3 DNA: TGTGCCAGCAGCCATAGACAGGGTCAGGAGGGCTACACCTTC.

The CDR3, as DNA: TGTGCCAGTAGCCTCCTGTGGAGCGGGGTCCCACGGGGAGCTTTCTTT. Encoded protein: CASSLLWSGVPRGAFF. The chain uses TRBV19 and TRBJ1-1, with unresolved D. The CDR3 contains 16 residues. V shed 6 bases and J shed 10 bases, with 27 bases lying between them. Germline CDR1 and CDR2: LNHDA and SQIVND (reference sequence).

The chain is built from TRBV2 and TRBJ1-1, with D perhaps TRBD1 (5 bases). Trimming took off 7 bases at V and 0 bases at J, with 9 bases between the two ends. CDR1 is SNHLY, CDR2 FYNNEI, per germline. The CDR3 extends over 13 amino acids. The CDR3 loop is CASTEGLNTEAFF. In DNA form, the CDR3 reads TGTGCCAGCACCGAGGGGCTGAACACTGAAGCTTTCTTT.